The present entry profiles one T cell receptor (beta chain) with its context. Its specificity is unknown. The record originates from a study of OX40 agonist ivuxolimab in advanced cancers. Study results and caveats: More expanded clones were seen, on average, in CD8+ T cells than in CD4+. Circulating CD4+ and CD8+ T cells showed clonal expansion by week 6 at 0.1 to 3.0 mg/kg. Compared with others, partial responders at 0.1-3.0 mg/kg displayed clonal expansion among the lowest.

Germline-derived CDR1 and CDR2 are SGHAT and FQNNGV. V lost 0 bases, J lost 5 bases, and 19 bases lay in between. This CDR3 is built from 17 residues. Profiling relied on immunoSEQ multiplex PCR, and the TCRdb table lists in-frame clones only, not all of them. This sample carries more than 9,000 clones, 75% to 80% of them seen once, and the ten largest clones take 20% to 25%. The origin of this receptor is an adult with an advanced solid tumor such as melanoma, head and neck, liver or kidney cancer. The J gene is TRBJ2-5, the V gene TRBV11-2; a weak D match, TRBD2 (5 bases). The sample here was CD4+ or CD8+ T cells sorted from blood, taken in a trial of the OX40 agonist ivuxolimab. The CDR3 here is CASSLEGSQVIRETQYF. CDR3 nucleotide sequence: TGTGCCAGCAGCTTAGAGGGGAGCCAGGTGATTCGGGAGACCCAGTACTTC.